Listed here are 11 T cell receptor beta chains from one sample, sequenced in a study of T cell changes during pregnancy in multiple sclerosis. Here immunoSEQ multiplex PCR was the method, and the copy in TCRdb shows in-frame clones only, minus some. The table lists over 35,000 clones, 91% of them singletons. Sample: CD4+ T cells from peripheral blood mononuclear cells, taken in the second trimester of pregnancy. The receptors here all came from a female donor in good health, enrolled as a control in a pregnancy study.

This clone was picked up a small number of times. J is TRBJ1-1 and V is TRBV25-1; the D is unclear. The CDR3 runs 13 residues. V dropped 8 bases and J dropped 5 bases, with 15 bases sitting between them. CDR1 and CDR2 from the germline V gene are MGHDK and SYGVNS. This CDR3 is CASHKVGDTEAFF. The DNA of the CDR3 is TGTGCCAGCCACAAGGTGGGAGATACTGAAGCTTTCTTT.

The CDR3 protein is CASSSDFLAGNYEQYF. The CDR3 DNA follows: TGTGCCAGCAGTTCCGATTTTCTAGCGGGGAACTACGAGCAGTACTTC. The rearrangement links TRBV6-5 to TRBJ2-7; 9 bases are shared with TRBD2. J was trimmed by 3 bases and V by 4 bases; bases with no gene match: 10. CDR1 and CDR2 from the germline V gene are MNHEY and SVGAGI. This CDR3 is built from 16 residues.

The rearrangement uses TRBV11-3 and TRBJ1-1, with 8 nucleotides matching TRBD1. The ends lost 0 bases at V and 10 bases at J; junction bases unmatched: 4. This CDR3 contains 13 residues. CDR1 and CDR2 from the germline V gene are SGHNT and YENEEA. The CDR3 spells CASSLDGTGIAFF. The CDR3 region has the DNA TGTGCCAGCAGCTTAGATGGGACAGGTATAGCTTTCTTT.

The V and J genes are TRBV6-5 and TRBJ1-2; TRBD1 agrees at 7 bases. V lost 3 bases, J lost 4 bases, and 11 bases stayed unmatched. The CDR3 sequence is 16 residues long. Germline-derived CDR1 and CDR2 are MNHEY and SVGAGI. CDR3 loop: CASSYFSAGGRYGYTF. In DNA, the CDR3 is TGTGCCAGCAGTTATTTTTCTGCAGGGGGTCGCTATGGCTACACCTTC.

The rearrangement uses TRBV19 and TRBJ1-6; 7 nucleotides match TRBD1. Germline V gives CDR1 LNHDA, CDR2 SQIVND (reference sequence). V dropped 5 bases and J dropped 8; count of bases not matched to a gene: 9. The CDR3 consists of 15 residues. In DNA, the CDR3 is TGTGCCAGTAGTGGGGGACAGTCCCTTGATTCACCCCTCCACTTT. Protein: CASSGGQSLDSPLHF.

The CDR3 bases are TGTGCCAGCAGCTTGGGGGACAGGGGTCCCTACGAGCAGTACTTC. This encodes CASSLGDRGPYEQYF. The chain carries TRBV5-6 and TRBJ2-7; 10 bases map to TRBD1. Germline-derived CDR1 and CDR2 are SGHDT and YYEEEE. This CDR3 has 15 amino acids. The J segment lost 2 bases and the V segment lost 0 bases, leaving 2 bases of the junction unmatched.

The chain has TRBV7-8 and TRBJ1-1; D not resolved. With 5 bases removed from V and 0 bases from J, the gap between germline ends came to 7 bases. Germline V gene data show CDR1 as SGHVS and CDR2 as FQNEAQ. The length of the CDR3 is 13 residues. CDR3 DNA sequence: TGTGCCAGCAGCCGTGAGGTGAACACTGAAGCTTTCTTT. It translates to CASSREVNTEAFF. The full variable domain, in which reference TRBV7-8 and TRBJ1-1 provide the parts outside the CDR3, is GAGVSQSPRYKVAKRGQDVALRCDPISGHVSLFWYQQALGQGPEFLTYFQNEAQLDKSGLPSDRFFAERPEGSVSTLKIQRTQQEDSAVYLCASSREVNTEAFFGQGTRLTVV.

The chain is built from TRBV5-1 and TRBJ1-2; 8 bases are a match to TRBD1. V trimming: 3 bases; J trimming: 4 bases; junction bases outside the gene matches: 14. The CDR3 is made up of 17 amino acids. Germline V gene sequence: CDR1 SGHRS, CDR2 YFSETQ. CDR3 sequence reads: CASSSSTRLTGAYGYTF. CDR3 coding DNA: TGCGCCAGCAGCTCAAGCACCCGGTTGACAGGGGCCTATGGCTACACCTTC. The variable domain in full, completed from reference TRBV5-1 and TRBJ1-2, reads KAGVTQTPRYLIKTRGQQVTLSCSPISGHRSVSWYQQTPGQGLQFLFEYFSETQRNKGNFPGRFSGRQFSNSRSEMNVSTLELGDSALYLCASSSSTRLTGAYGYTFGSGTRLTVV.

The chain couples TRBV19 to TRBJ2-7; TRBD1 agrees at 7 bases. With 5 bases clipped from V and 6 bases from J, the junction kept 10 bases outside the gene matches. The CDR3 loop spans 14 amino acids. The V gene's germline CDR1 is LNHDA and CDR2 SQIVND (reference sequence). The CDR3 protein is CASSPGPNRGEQYF. The DNA for the CDR3 is TGTGCCAGTAGTCCGGGCCCAAACAGGGGCGAGCAGTACTTC.

This clone showed up just a few times. The V gene is TRBV6-1, the J gene TRBJ1-6; D unresolved. Trimming shortened V by 7 bases and J by 5 bases, and 12 bases separated the two germline ends. The CDR3 sequence is 14 residues long. The germline V gene encodes CDR1 MNHNS and CDR2 SASEGT. The CDR3 spells CASTFGGDNSPLHF. The CDR3 DNA reads TGTGCCAGCACATTCGGCGGGGATAATTCACCCCTCCACTTT.

This clone was observed a single time. J is TRBJ1-2 and V is TRBV5-5; 8 bases are a match to TRBD1. V lost 2 bases and J lost 8; bases outside the gene matches: 8. CDR1 is SGHKS and CDR2 is YYEKEE in the germline V gene (reference sequence). There are 14 residues in the CDR3. The CDR3 DNA is TGTGCCAGCAGCTTTGCGGACAGGGCAGGGGGCTACACCTTC. Protein sequence: CASSFADRAGGYTF.